What follows describes a single T cell receptor beta chain. Only a few counts were recorded for this clonotype. This clone's antigen is unknown. No much larger clonotype is one base removed from it; base qualities were not supplied. This sample was included in a study of CDR3 diversity in severe acne (dated by TCRdb to the late 2010s). Receptors were amplified or captured by PCR. For sequencing, an Illumina HiSeq 2000 was employed. Using fastp at Q25 and MiXCR, TCRdb reprocessed the public reads and kept productive beta chains. Each record represents a unique CDR3 protein, reported with the most common genes and DNA among its rows. This sample is represented by over 70,000 distinct CDR3 sequences; 50% to 65% of them were singletons. The top ten clonotypes cover over 11% of the sample. The germline V gene gives CDR1 as KGHDR and CDR2 as SFDVKD. Counted from cysteine to phenylalanine, this CDR3 has 15 amino acids. Just the 45-base CDR3 DNA is kept, in frame starting at base 1. V is reduced by 1 base and J by 4 bases, leaving a spacing of 11 bases between them.

The chain links TRBV24-1 with TRBJ2-3; the D element could tentatively be TRBD1 or TRBD2, as 5 bases agree for each. The sequenced sample consisted of blood. This clonotype originated in a male donor in good health, without acne. The DNA is as follows: TGTGCCACCAGTGATTTCGGGGCGGGTCCAGATACGCAGTATTTT. Translated, it gives CATSDFGAGPDTQYF.